This T cell receptor beta chain stems from a study of T cells in Graves' hyperthyroidism and ophthalmopathy. About the study: Once the initial diagnosis was made, peripheral blood was obtained before any treatment.

In the case of this clonotype: Its antigen is not known.

General study points: Ophthalmopathy was model-predicted a median approximately 6.4 months pre-onset. Expanded thyroid clonotypes (above 0.001) were mostly also found in blood.

The CDR3 has 14 amino acids. CDR1 and CDR2 from the germline V gene are LGHDT and YNNKEL (reference sequence). V was trimmed by 2 bases and J by 4 bases, leaving 11 bases between them. Amplification of TCR beta CDR3 regions was performed using RNA transcripts as template. During a first-round RT-PCR of the TCR CDR3, the HTBI primer set was used. TCRdb re-called the multiplex PCR reads through MiXCR, storing one row per CDR3 protein. Here the sample spans approximately 520,000 distinct CDR3 sequences, about 20% being singletons. Sequencing used blood. This clonotype was obtained from a man younger than 35 with Graves' hyperthyroidism. The gene calls are TRBV3-1 and TRBJ2-5; either TRBD1 or TRBD2 may fit D (5 bases each). The CDR3 sequence is CASSQPGARETQYF. The CDR3 DNA reads TGTGCCAGCAGCCAACCCGGGGCCCGAGAGACCCAGTACTTC.